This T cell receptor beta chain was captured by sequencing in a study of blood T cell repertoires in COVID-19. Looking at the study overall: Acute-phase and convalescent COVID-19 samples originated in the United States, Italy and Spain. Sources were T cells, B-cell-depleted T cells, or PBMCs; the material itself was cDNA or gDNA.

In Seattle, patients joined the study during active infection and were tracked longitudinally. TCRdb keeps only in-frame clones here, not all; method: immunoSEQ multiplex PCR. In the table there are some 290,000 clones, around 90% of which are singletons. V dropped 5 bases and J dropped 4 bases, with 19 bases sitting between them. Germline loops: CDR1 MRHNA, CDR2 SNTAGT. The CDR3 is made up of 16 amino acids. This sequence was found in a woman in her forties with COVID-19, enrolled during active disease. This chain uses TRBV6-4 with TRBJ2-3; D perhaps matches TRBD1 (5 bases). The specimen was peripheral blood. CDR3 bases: TGTGCCAGCAGTCCAAAACCCCAGGGTGCGGCAGATACGCAGTATTTT. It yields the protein CASSPKPQGAADTQYF.